The rows below give T cell receptor beta chains drawn from one sample of a study of blood T cell repertoires in COVID-19. Assay: immunoSEQ multiplex PCR; the TCRdb copy retains only in-frame clones and omits some. The data hold approximately 97,000 clones, with around 84% observed a single time. Material for sequencing was peripheral blood. These receptors were taken from a man aged 50 to 59 with active or convalescent COVID-19. Each CDR3 is given with its conserved first and last residue. D genes are given only for firm matches. Clone size is not always given. Where it is, it says once, few, many or a class for expanded clones.

abundance	d_gene	v_gene	j_gene	CDR3aa	CDR3nt
.	TRBD2	TRBV9	TRBJ2-7	CASSVGLAGGHEQYF	TGTGCCAGCAGCGTTGGACTAGCGGGGGGTCACGAGCAGTACTTC
.	.	TRBV5-1	TRBJ2-3	CASSLDLAPADTQYF	TGCGCCAGCAGCTTGGATCTAGCGCCCGCAGATACGCAGTATTTT
.	TRBD2	TRBV28	TRBJ2-3	CASSLYSGGDYTDTQYF	TGTGCCAGCAGTTTATATTCGGGGGGTGATTACACAGATACGCAGTATTTT
.	.	TRBV5-8	TRBJ2-5	CASSSQETQYF	TGTGCCAGCAGCTCACAAGAGACCCAGTACTTC
once	.	TRBV30	TRBJ1-2	CALQTNYGYTF	TGTGCCCTACAGACCAACTATGGCTACACCTTC
.	.	TRBV19	TRBJ2-3	CASSNPLAGTQYF	TGTGCCAGTAGTAACCCTCTAGCAGGTACGCAGTATTTT
.	TRBD2	TRBV2	TRBJ2-1	CASSGGPGLDYNEQFF	TGTGCCAGCAGTGGGGGCCCGGGACTAGACTACAATGAGCAGTTCTTC
.	.	TRBV4-1	TRBJ1-6	CASSERYNSPLHF	TGCGCCAGCAGCGAGAGGTATAATTCACCCCTCCACTTT
.	.	TRBV10-2	TRBJ2-3	CASSEDLSSTDTQYF	TGCGCCAGCAGTGAAGACTTGTCTAGCACAGATACGCAGTATTTT
.	TRBD2	TRBV18	TRBJ2-5	CASSPRLAEETQYF	TGTGCCAGCTCACCGAGACTAGCGGAAGAGACCCAGTACTTC
.	TRBD1	TRBV28	TRBJ1-6	CASSLPTGVPTLHF	TGTGCCAGCAGTTTACCGACAGGGGTTCCTACCCTCCACTTT
.	.	TRBV28	TRBJ1-4	CASSLDTATNEKLFF	TGTGCCAGCAGTCTGGACACCGCAACTAATGAAAAACTGTTTTTT
.	.	TRBV30	TRBJ2-7	CAWMGTSTYEQYF	TGTGCCTGGATGGGGACATCCACCTACGAGCAGTACTTC
.	.	TRBV27	TRBJ2-1	CASNTYNEQFF	TGTGCCAGCAATACCTACAATGAGCAGTTCTTC
.	.	TRBV11-2	TRBJ2-7	CASSLVTGSYEQYF	TGTGCCAGCAGCTTAGTGACGGGCTCCTACGAGCAGTACTTC
once	.	TRBV4-3	TRBJ1-2	CASRHQGSNYGYTF	TGCGCCAGCAGGCACCAGGGATCGAACTATGGCTACACCTTC
.	.	TRBV19	TRBJ1-2	CASSIDRGGYGYTF	TGTGCCAGTAGTATAGATCGAGGAGGCTATGGCTACACCTTC
.	TRBD1	TRBV5-1	TRBJ2-5	CASSSSGTEKETQYF	TGCGCCAGCAGCTCTTCCGGGACAGAAAAAGAGACCCAGTACTTC
.	.	TRBV5-8	TRBJ2-3	CASSPSTDTQYF	TGTGCCAGCAGCCCTAGCACAGATACGCAGTATTTT
.	TRBD1	TRBV27	TRBJ1-6	CASSPDRGASPLHF	TGTGCCAGCAGTCCGGACAGGGGGGCTTCACCCCTCCACTTT
.	.	TRBV11-2	TRBJ1-5	CASSPGEGQPQHF	TGTGCCAGCAGCCCAGGGGAGGGGCAGCCCCAGCATTTT
.	.	TRBV4-3	TRBJ2-5	CASSQGIGASETQYF	TGCGCCAGCAGCCAAGGGATTGGGGCGTCGGAGACCCAGTACTTC
.	.	TRBV7-9	TRBJ2-3	CANAADTDTQYF	TGTGCCAACGCGGCAGATACAGATACGCAGTATTTT
few	.	TRBV3-1/TRBV3-2	TRBJ1-4	CASSRDTNEKLFF	TGTGCCAGCAGCCGGGACACAAATGAAAAACTGTTTTTT
.	TRBD1	TRBV7-2	TRBJ2-5	CASSQQGVGQETQYF	TGTGCCAGCAGCCAACAGGGGGTGGGGCAAGAGACCCAGTACTTC
.	.	TRBV7-9	TRBJ1-3	CASSLARSSGNTIYF	TGTGCCAGCAGCTTAGCCCGCAGCTCTGGAAACACCATATATTTT
.	.	TRBV19	TRBJ1-6	CASSDGGGDSPLHF	TGTGCCAGTTCCGACGGGGGAGGGGACTCACCCCTCCACTTT
.	.	TRBV4-1	TRBJ2-5	CASSHAGTRETQYF	TGCGCCAGCAGCCACGCCGGGACTCGCGAGACCCAGTACTTC